This T cell receptor beta chain was observed in a study of T cell clusters in autoimmune cytopenias (dated by TCRdb to the late 2010s). Regarding the research as a whole: Among healthy donor controls, the mean age was approximately 52 years, the median age was roughly 62 years, and 22 of 43 were female. The study aimed to test whether autoimmune cytopenia patients carry a disease-specific immune repertoire signature usable as a blood-based biomarker. TRB sequencing reached a median depth of approximately 56,000 reads per sample and yielded a median of 2,350 distinct TRB clonotypes per sample. Autoimmune hepatitis repertoires were compared with those of 20 to 25 age- and sex-matched healthy donors. For primary cytopenia, 25 to 30 age-matched healthy donors were used as controls, and for secondary cytopenia, roughly 15 age-matched CLL patients were used as controls. In autoimmune cytopenia patients, peripheral blood TRB and IGH repertoires were sequenced during active disease and over treatment follow-up, together with healthy, CLL and autoimmune hepatitis controls.

The investigation overall reported the following: The cluster-lack signature was not observed for secondary cytopenia versus CLL, as the signature was apparently masked by the dominant lymphoma-associated repertoire. The TRB repertoire shifts, including less even repertoires in secondary cytopenia and CLL, mostly reflected lymphoma bias and not autoimmunity. The GLIPH analysis suggested a lack of physiological T cell clusters in primary autoimmune cytopenia patients, since more than 40 clusters were exclusive to healthy donors whereas some 18 were exclusive to patients. Almost three-fold more exclusive TRB clusters were observed in healthy donors than in active autoimmune hepatitis patients, consistent with an autoimmunity-wide signature. The T cell clusters were defined only in silico, and the functional role of the clusters still needed to be validated experimentally.

Each sample's TRB amplification started from approximately 250 ng of peripheral blood genomic DNA, which corresponds to some 36,000 genome equivalents. Going by frequency, this clonotype is large (0.1 to 1%); no count is logged. Its antigen specificity is not known. TRB rearrangements were amplified by multiplex PCR using a touch-down protocol with TRB-A and TRB-B primer pools mixed in one tube. Illumina adapters and sample indices were added to the amplicons through two consecutive PCR reactions using Phusion HS II polymerase. Amplicons were gel-purified with the NucleoSpin Gel and PCR Clean-up kit, then quantified by Qubit and quality-checked on an Agilent 2100 Bioanalyzer. Sequencing of the libraries was done on an Illumina MiSeq with 600-cycle, single-indexed, paired-end runs. The authors' analysis ran thus. MiXCR version 2.1.12 with the default MiXCR reference library was used to align and assemble TRB reads. A clone was defined by each unique CDR3 nucleotide sequence, and the analysis included only productive sequences with two or more reads. Alpha-parameterized diversity profiles (alpha 0 to 5), including the Shannon (alpha 1) and Simpson (alpha 2) indices, were computed with an R script to assess repertoire diversity. Combinatorial TRB VJ usage was calculated with the tcR package and was compared between cohorts by principal component analysis performed with ade4. Using GLIPH, TCRbeta CDR3s were clustered on pairs of cohorts matched for age and read depth, and a Wilcoxon test was used to compare cluster frequencies. TCRdb reprocessed the reads, so every CDR3 protein sequence counts as one entry and DNA is not shown. TCRdb's processing, not the authors', yielded these V and J calls. The sample's records list around 5,000 distinct CDR3 sequences. The ten largest account for approximately 50% of the sample.

Including cysteine and phenylalanine, the CDR3 has 14 amino acids. The nucleotide record is missing. The germline V gene (reference sequence) gives CDR1 as LNHDA and CDR2 as SQIVND. These data also formed part of another study, on T cell repertoires in aging, cancer and after chemotherapy. Looking at the second paper: Six donor age groups were covered, ranging from 30 or younger up to 70 or older, and each group contained at least three individuals. Control TCR repertoires from healthy donors were recorded across several months to years, and re-sampling revealed clear clonal overlap. The complete dataset included 7.5 million to 9.5 million TCR reads. Compared with age-matched healthy donors, untreated patients with hematological or solid cancers had significantly lower TCR diversity and higher clonality in blood. In healthy donors, the decline in TCR diversity with age was mainly due to loss of richness, whereas in cancer patients loss of evenness also played a role. Median generation probability increased over the chemotherapy interval in both cancer cohorts, suggesting repertoire reconstitution through rebound thymic output. According to the authors, the repertoire data do not permit conclusions about immunological memory after chemotherapy. Peripheral blood TCR beta repertoires from healthy donors and cancer patients were profiled to examine immunoaging and T cell reconstitution after chemotherapy. Alongside around 98 healthy donors serving as a reference group, the cohort included some 220 cancer patients, of whom 94 had hematological cancers and fewer than 140 had solid cancers. MiXCR versions 2.12 and 3.0.5 were used to process the TRB sequences. Repertoire metrics included Shannon diversity, evenness, clonality (one minus evenness), and alpha-parameterized diversity profiles from alpha 0 to 5. The IGoR algorithm was used to calculate generation probabilities of clones in the paired pre- and post-chemotherapy samples.

Sequencing was performed on peripheral blood. The rearrangement joined TRBV19 to TRBJ2-7; TCRdb gives TRBD1 as the D gene, but with no DNA this cannot be confirmed. The sequence came from a human donor in good health. The CDR3 loop reads CASSPDWGGYEQYF.